These 21 T cell receptor beta chains originate from one sample sequenced in a study of cytomegalovirus exposure and HLA in healthy donors. The assay was immunoSEQ multiplex PCR, and TCRdb's table has in-frame clones only and misses some. The sample has 100,000 to 130,000 clones, 95% seen once. The material sequenced was PBMCs. These receptors originate from a woman aged 18-35 years in good health and CMV-seronegative.

The chain uses TRBV6-6 and TRBJ2-1, with 7 bases that match TRBD1. The ends lost 2 bases at V and 5 bases at J; junction bases unmatched: 9. The CDR3 extends over 16 amino acids. Germline V gene lookup returns CDR1 MNHNY and CDR2 SVGAGI (reference sequence). The CDR3 here is CASSYPSDRRHNEQFF. CDR3 DNA: TGTGCCAGCAGTTACCCATCGGACAGGAGACACAATGAGCAGTTCTTC.

This chain connects TRBV30 to TRBJ2-7; 8 bases map to TRBD1. The CDR3 runs 13 residues. The J segment lost 6 bases and the V segment lost 4 bases, leaving 8 bases of the junction unmatched. Germline V gives CDR1 GTSNPN, CDR2 SVGIG (reference sequence). The CDR3 loop reads CAWTGGFGFEQYF. CDR3 nucleotides: TGTGCCTGGACAGGGGGCTTCGGGTTCGAGCAGTACTTC.

J is TRBJ2-1 and V is TRBV9, with 12 bases identical to TRBD2. This CDR3 region has 15 residues. Looked up from germline, CDR1 is SGDLS and CDR2 is YYNGEE. Trimming removed 5 bases from V and 3 bases from J; junction bases left unmatched: 3. The CDR3 loop is CASRELAGGYNEQFF. The CDR3 DNA reads TGTGCCAGCAGAGAACTAGCGGGGGGCTACAATGAGCAGTTCTTC.

In regard to this clone: This sample also contains other DNA sequences that code for the same CDR3. V is TRBV2 and J is TRBJ1-1; D perhaps matches TRBD1 (5 bases). The V gene's germline CDR1 is SNHLY and CDR2 FYNNEI. Trimming removed 6 bases from V and 1 base from J, with 9 bases in between. The CDR3 has 13 amino acids. Here the CDR3 DNA reads TGTGCCAGCAGGGGGACTAAGAACACTGAAGCTTTCTTT. This gives the protein CASRGTKNTEAFF.

The chain links TRBV7-2 to TRBJ1-5; TRBD1 is a possible D gene (6 bases). Germline values: CDR1 SGHTA, CDR2 FQGNSA. The ends were cut back, 3 bases at V and 4 bases at J, with 10 bases in the middle. The CDR3 has 14 residues. CDR3 DNA: TGTGCCAGCAGCTTTGGACAGTTAAATCAGCCCCAGCATTTT. This translates into CASSFGQLNQPQHF.

J is TRBJ2-7 and V is TRBV19; 9 nucleotides align to TRBD2. CDR1 is LNHDA, CDR2 SQIVND, per germline (reference sequence). V was pared by 4 bases and J by 2 bases, with 6 bases of the junction left unmatched. This CDR3 is 15 amino acids long. The DNA of the CDR3 is TGTGCCAGTAGTAACCAAGAGCGGGGGGCCTACGAGCAGTACTTC. It translates to CASSNQERGAYEQYF. Based on the CDR3 plus reference TRBV19 and TRBJ2-7, the full variable domain is DGGITQSPKYLFRKEGQNVTLSCEQNLNHDAMYWYRQDPGQGLRLIYYSQIVNDFQKGDIAEGYSVSREKKESFPLTVTSAQKNPTAFYLCASSNQERGAYEQYFGPGTRLTVT.

CDR3 DNA sequence: TGTGCCAGCAGCTTAGGTCACCCCGAGGGCGAGCAGTACTTC. Amino acid sequence: CASSLGHPEGEQYF. The gene calls are TRBV7-2 and TRBJ2-7; D might be TRBD2 (5 bases). This CDR3 region has 14 residues. V was shortened by 1 base and J by 6 bases, with 13 bases between the two germline ends. Germline V gene lookup returns CDR1 SGHTA and CDR2 FQGNSA.

This clone occurred once. The chain links TRBV5-4 to TRBJ2-2; no firm D call. Deletions cut 0 bases from V and 4 bases from J, with 13 bases between. Germline values: CDR1 SGHNT, CDR2 YYREEE (reference sequence). This CDR3 has 16 residues. The CDR3 region has the DNA TGTGCCAGCAGCTTGGCAACTTTTCGAGTCACCGGGGAGCTGTTTTTT. Translation gives CASSLATFRVTGELFF. Looking up the rest from reference TRBV5-4 and TRBJ2-2 gives the full variable domain: ETGVTQSPTHLIKTRGQQVTLRCSSQSGHNTVSWYQQALGQGPQFIFQYYREEENGRGNFPPRFSGLQFPNYSSELNVNALELDDSALYLCASSLATFRVTGELFFGEGSRLTVL.

V gene TRBV5-1 combines with J gene TRBJ2-1, with TRBD1 as a possible D gene (6 bases). This CDR3 comprises 13 residues. Germline CDR1 SGHRS, CDR2 YFSETQ. V was pared by 4 bases and J by 7 bases, with 12 bases between. CDR3 bases: TGCGCCAGCAGCCCCGACAGGCCTAATGAGCAGTTCTTC. Residues: CASSPDRPNEQFF. Based on the CDR3 plus reference TRBV5-1 and TRBJ2-1, the full variable domain is KAGVTQTPRYLIKTRGQQVTLSCSPISGHRSVSWYQQTPGQGLQFLFEYFSETQRNKGNFPGRFSGRQFSNSRSEMNVSTLELGDSALYLCASSPDRPNEQFFGPGTRLTVL.

The genes are TRBV29-1 and TRBJ2-7, with 7 bases that match TRBD2. This CDR3 has 14 amino acids. Germline CDR1 SQVTM, CDR2 ANQGSEA. The trim removed 3 bases at V and 2 bases at J, leaving 7 bases unmatched. CDR3 DNA sequence: TGCAGCGTTGAGCGGGGGAAGTGTACCTACGAGCAGTACTTC. Translating it yields CSVERGKCTYEQYF.

The gene calls are TRBV6-1 and TRBJ1-1; a possible D gene is TRBD1 (6 bases). Germline loops: CDR1 MNHNS, CDR2 SASEGT. Trimming removed 6 bases at V and 1 base at J, with 15 bases between. This CDR3 contains 15 residues. The DNA for the CDR3 is TGTGCCAGCAGCGCAAGACAGGCGGGGAACACTGAAGCTTTCTTT. Its translation: CASSARQAGNTEAFF.

This chain uses TRBV7-9 with TRBJ2-5; 11 nucleotides align to TRBD1. CDR3 length: 17 residues. CDR1 and CDR2 from the germline V gene are SEHNR and FQNEAQ (reference sequence). V trimming: 6 bases; J trimming: 2 bases; junction bases outside the gene matches: 11. CDR3 DNA sequence: TGTGCCAGCAGGCCCGGGACAGGGGGATCGGGACAAGAGACCCAGTACTTC. Protein: CASRPGTGGSGQETQYF.

The chain couples TRBV5-1 to TRBJ1-2; 8 bases align to TRBD1. The V gene end was trimmed by 4 bases and the J gene end by 1 base; junction bases not matched to a gene: 6. CDR3 size: 15 residues. Germline V lookup: CDR1 SGHRS, CDR2 YFSETQ. CDR3 sequence: CASSLRGLNNYGYTF. CDR3 DNA: TGCGCCAGCAGCCTCAGGGGGCTAAATAACTATGGCTACACCTTC.

The gene calls are TRBV2 and TRBJ2-3, with 9 bases lining up with TRBD2. The CDR3 covers 16 residues. Unmatched junction bases numbered 10, after V lost 5 bases and J lost 4 bases. Germline CDR1 and CDR2: SNHLY and FYNNEI. DNA for the CDR3: TGTGCCAGCAGTACGCGTGCTAGCGGGATTGCAGATACGCAGTATTTT. Residues: CASSTRASGIADTQYF.

The chain has TRBV30 and TRBJ1-3; possibly TRBD1 for D (6 bases). In germline, CDR1 is GTSNPN, CDR2 SVGIG (reference sequence). CDR3 length: 16 residues. The V gene lost 1 base and the J gene lost 0 bases, with 13 bases spanning the gap. The CDR3 coding sequence is TGTGCCTGGAGTGGATACCGACAGGTCTCTGGAAACACCATATATTTT. As protein: CAWSGYRQVSGNTIYF. Full variable domain (remainder filled in from reference TRBV30 and TRBJ1-3): SQTIHQWPATLVQPVGSPLSLECTVEGTSNPNLYWYRQAAGRGLQLLFYSVGIGQISSEVPQNLSASRPQDRQFILSSKKLLLSDSGFYLCAWSGYRQVSGNTIYFGEGSWLTVV.

About this clone itself: The sample has other DNA sequences that encode this CDR3 too. The V gene is TRBV30, the J gene TRBJ2-5, with D possibly TRBD1 on 5 matching bases. The CDR3 sequence is 12 residues long. The V gene lost 0 bases and the J gene lost 4 bases, with 6 bases spanning the gap. Germline CDR1 is GTSNPN and CDR2 is SVGIG (reference sequence). The CDR3 coding sequence is TGTGCCTGGAGTGTAAGGGGAGAGACCCAGTACTTC. This translates into CAWSVRGETQYF.

The chain combines TRBV7-9 with TRBJ2-6, with D unresolved. The CDR3 length is 15 residues. Trimming cost V 5 bases and J 0 bases, with 8 bases left between them. Germline V lookup: CDR1 SEHNR, CDR2 FQNEAQ (reference sequence). The CDR3 nucleotides read TGTGCCAGCAGCCCCCAGGTCTCTGGGGCCAACGTCCTGACTTTC. Translating it yields CASSPQVSGANVLTF.

With regard to this clone: Different DNA sequences within this sample yield the same CDR3. CDR3 in amino acids: CASSELGQGFTEAFF. CDR3 in DNA: TGTGCCAGCAGTGAATTGGGACAGGGGTTTACTGAAGCTTTCTTT. This chain connects TRBV6-1 to TRBJ1-1, with 10 nucleotides matching TRBD1. The germline V gene has CDR1 MNHNS and CDR2 SASEGT. V was clipped by 2 bases and J by 5 bases; unmatched bases: 5. CDR3 length: 15 amino acids.

This chain connects TRBV15 to TRBJ2-5; 8 bases map to TRBD1. V lost 3 bases, J lost 1 base, and 1 base stayed unmatched. Germline CDR1 is LNHNV and CDR2 is YYDKDF (reference sequence). The CDR3 loop spans 14 amino acids. The CDR3 bases are TGTGCCACCAGCAGGCAGGGGGCCCAAGAGACCCAGTACTTC. It yields the protein CATSRQGAQETQYF.

This sequence joins TRBV9 and TRBJ2-2, with 11 positions matching TRBD2. V shed 5 bases and J 3 bases; nucleotides not matched to a gene: 3. Germline CDR1 SGDLS, CDR2 YYNGEE. The length of the CDR3 is 15 residues. As DNA, the CDR3 is TGTGCCAGCAGTGTTAGCGGGGGGGACACCGGGGAGCTGTTTTTT. Encoded protein: CASSVSGGDTGELFF.

In DNA, the CDR3 is TGTGCCAGCAGCTTAGGTAGGACAGGGGGCATCAAAAACATTCAGTACTTC. Protein sequence: CASSLGRTGGIKNIQYF. The chain employs TRBV7-9 and TRBJ2-4; 11 bases line up with TRBD1. The trim removed 1 base at V and 3 bases at J, leaving 5 bases unmatched. This CDR3 spans 17 amino acids. The V gene's germline CDR1 is SEHNR and CDR2 FQNEAQ (reference sequence).